This T cell receptor beta chain is drawn from a study of blood T cell repertoires in COVID-19. Profiled with immunoSEQ multiplex PCR; TCRdb holds only in-frame clones, not every one. In the table there are about 100,000 clones, roughly 80% of which are singletons. Trimming cost V 3 bases and J 0 bases, with 9 bases left between them. Per the germline V gene, CDR1 is SGHDN and CDR2 is FVKESK. The CDR3 has 14 residues. Source material: peripheral blood. This clonotype was obtained from a man aged 50 to 60 with active or convalescent COVID-19. The rearrangement links TRBV14 to TRBJ2-7, with D tentatively TRBD2 (5 bases). CDR3 amino acids: CASSQRAGSYEQYF. CDR3 bases: TGTGCCAGCAGCCAGAGGGCGGGCTCCTACGAGCAGTACTTC.